These 17 T cell receptor beta chains share one sample of origin, sequenced in a study of regulatory T cells in long-lasting Graves disease. Construction of TCR beta libraries relied on iRepertoire HTBI primers and on Arm-PCR targeting CDR3 regions. A single record per CDR3 protein comes from TCRdb applying MiXCR to the multiplex PCR reads. The sample holds about 530,000 distinct CDR3 sequences, about 16% seen once. The time point denotes: newly diagnosed GD, antithyroid drugs for less than 3 months. With RNA extracted from PBMCs as input, the TCR library was made. The same data also contributed to another study, on T cells in Graves' hyperthyroidism and ophthalmopathy.

Sequencing used peripheral blood mononuclear cells (PBMCs), obtained at new diagnosis, from a patient treated with antithyroid drugs. The receptors shown here come from a woman aged 35-65 years with Graves disease.

This clonotype was counted ten times or more. The V gene is TRBV5-1, the J gene TRBJ2-7, with 7 nucleotides matching TRBD1. The ends lost 0 bases at V and 7 bases at J; junction bases unmatched: 7. Germline values: CDR1 SGHRS, CDR2 YFSETQ. The CDR3 is 14 residues long. The CDR3 region has the DNA TGCGCCAGCAGCTTGGGACAGGGCGGCGGGGAGCAGTACTTC. Translation: CASSLGQGGGEQYF.

This chain links TRBV11-1 with TRBJ1-1, with D tentatively TRBD1 (6 bases). Trimming left V 7 bases short and J 2 bases short, with 14 bases between. This CDR3 region has 14 residues. Germline V gives CDR1 SGHAT, CDR2 FQDESV (reference sequence). CDR3 residues: CASNARGLNTEAFF. The CDR3 bases are TGTGCCAGCAACGCCAGGGGCCTAAACACTGAAGCTTTCTTT.

This clonotype was observed at least ten times. The chain is built from TRBV7-8 and TRBJ2-7; 10 bases match TRBD2. This CDR3 is 15 amino acids long. J lost 5 bases, V lost 5 bases, and 9 bases had no gene match. In germline, CDR1 is SGHVS, CDR2 FQNEAQ. The chain's CDR3 is CASSILAGGGHEQYF. The CDR3 bases are TGTGCCAGCAGCATTTTAGCGGGGGGAGGGCACGAGCAGTACTTC.

This clonotype came up many times. This chain links TRBV7-2 with TRBJ2-3, with TRBD1 as a possible D gene (6 bases). The CDR3 has 15 amino acids. CDR1 is SGHTA, CDR2 FQGNSA, per germline. V lost 5 bases and J lost 2, with 14 bases in between. The CDR3 here is CASSGDRWSTDTQYF. In nucleotides, the CDR3 is TGTGCCAGCAGCGGCGACAGGTGGTCCACAGATACGCAGTATTTT.

This clonotype was seen ten or more times. The V and J genes are TRBV15 and TRBJ2-7; perhaps TRBD2 as D (7 bases). The V gene lost 4 bases and the J gene lost 4 bases, with 17 bases spanning the gap. The CDR3 runs 15 residues. Germline lookup yields CDR1 LNHNV and CDR2 YYDKDF (reference sequence). In DNA, the CDR3 is TGTGCCACCAGCACCATGGGGGGGGCGGGTTACGAGCAGTACTTC. Its translation is CATSTMGGAGYEQYF.

The table lists this clonotype with a few counts. V usage is TRBV3-1 and J usage is TRBJ1-2, with 10 nucleotides matching TRBD1. The junction had 3 bases not matched to a gene; V was cut back by 7 bases and J by 1 base. This CDR3 region has 14 residues. CDR1 LGHDT and CDR2 YNNKEL come from the germline V gene (reference sequence). The DNA for the CDR3 is TGTGCCAGCACACGGGACAGGGGTAACTATGGCTACACCTTC. This codes for CASTRDRGNYGYTF.

The chain couples TRBV20-1 to TRBJ1-1; D is unclear. Trimming removed 5 bases at V and 1 base at J, with 14 bases between. CDR1 and CDR2 from the germline V gene are DFQATT and SNEGSKA (reference sequence). This CDR3 is built from 14 residues. CDR3 in DNA: TGCAGTGCTCCCCCCCTATATGGGAACACTGAAGCTTTCTTT. Translating it yields CSAPPLYGNTEAFF.

This clonotype was seen ten or more times. The chain links TRBV12-3 or TRBV12-4 to TRBJ2-7; D could derive from TRBD1 or TRBD2 (6 bases each). The CDR3 is 13 amino acids. Trimming took off 3 bases at V and 4 bases at J, with 10 bases between the two ends. CDR3 loop: CASSFRGHYEQYF. As DNA, the CDR3 is TGTGCCAGCAGTTTTCGGGGGCATTACGAGCAGTACTTC.

This clonotype was observed many times. The chain is built from TRBV19 and TRBJ1-1, with a tentative D call TRBD1 (5 bases). Germline assignment: CDR1 LNHDA and CDR2 SQIVND (reference sequence). V shed 3 bases and J shed 5 bases, with 13 bases lying between them. This CDR3 has 14 residues. The DNA for the CDR3 is TGTGCCAGTAGTATTCTGGGGGAGGTAACTGAAGCTTTCTTT. Translation gives CASSILGEVTEAFF.

The chain is built from TRBV20-1 and TRBJ2-5, with TRBD1 identical over 8 bases. V was clipped by 6 bases and J by 1 base; unmatched bases: 16. Germline V lookup: CDR1 DFQATT, CDR2 SNEGSKA (reference sequence). This CDR3 has 17 residues. The CDR3 is CSAAFEDRVPPQETQYF. DNA of the CDR3: TGCAGTGCCGCTTTCGAGGACAGGGTACCCCCCCAAGAGACCCAGTACTTC.

This clonotype has just a few counts. This sequence joins TRBV19 and TRBJ1-1; the D gene is possibly TRBD1 (6 bases). CDR3 size: 13 residues. V lost 2 bases and J 9 bases, leaving 13 bases between the germline ends. Looked up from germline, CDR1 is LNHDA and CDR2 is SQIVND (reference sequence). The CDR3 nucleotides read TGTGCCAGTAGTATAAGTTCCGGGACACAAGCTTTCTTT. Translated: CASSISSGTQAFF.

This clonotype was detected ten times or more. This chain connects TRBV2 to TRBJ2-7; perhaps D is TRBD1 or TRBD2 (5 bases each). The CDR3 extends over 14 amino acids. Deletions cut 6 bases from V and 1 base from J, with 13 bases between. Germline values: CDR1 SNHLY, CDR2 FYNNEI. In DNA form, the CDR3 reads TGTGCCAGCAGGGAGCGGACACGGTCCTACGAGCAGTACTTC. Amino acid sequence: CASRERTRSYEQYF.

V usage is TRBV29-1 and J usage is TRBJ2-2, with TRBD2 matching 9 bases. The CDR3 covers 17 residues. The germline CDR1 and CDR2 sequences are SQVTM and ANQGSEA. J lost 5 bases, V lost 5 bases, and 15 bases had no gene match. CDR3 sequence reads: CSVSYPRGGALTGELFF. CDR3 in DNA: TGCAGCGTTTCCTACCCGCGCGGGGGGGCCTTGACCGGGGAGCTGTTTTTT.

This clonotype was found many times. V is TRBV28 and J is TRBJ2-7; D unresolved. The CDR3 has 14 residues. Trimming pared 5 bases from V and 2 bases from J, leaving 13 bases between. Germline CDR1 is MDHEN and CDR2 is SYDVKM. DNA of the CDR3: TGTGCCAGCAGTCCGTCGACACGAACCTACGAGCAGTACTTC. It is translated as CASSPSTRTYEQYF.

This clonotype was seen ten or more times. The chain employs TRBV12-3 or TRBV12-4 and TRBJ2-1; perhaps TRBD2 as D (7 bases). This CDR3 has 14 amino acids. V lost 8 bases, J lost 9 bases, and 20 bases lay in between. For the CDR3, the DNA is TGTGCCAGCTCCCCGGGGAGGGGGTATGGTGAGCAGTTCTTC. Protein sequence: CASSPGRGYGEQFF.

This clonotype was recorded at least ten times. CDR3 loop: CASSRGGAGTEAFF. The CDR3 nucleotides read TGTGCCAGCAGTCGGGGAGGGGCCGGCACTGAAGCTTTCTTT. The gene calls are TRBV6-2 or TRBV6-3 and TRBJ1-1, with D possibly TRBD1 on 5 matching bases. This CDR3 spans 14 amino acids. CDR1 is MNHEY, CDR2 SVGEGT, per germline. Trimming took off 5 bases at V and 4 bases at J, with 14 bases between the two ends.

The chain joins TRBV20-1 to TRBJ2-7; TRBD1 agrees at 9 bases. Germline V CDR1 and CDR2: DFQATT, SNEGSKA (reference sequence). This CDR3 has 14 residues. Trimming took 7 bases from V and 0 from J; bases not matched to a gene: 7. CDR3 DNA: TGCAGTGTCATGACGACAGGGGGCTCCTACGAGCAGTACTTC. Translation gives CSVMTTGGSYEQYF.